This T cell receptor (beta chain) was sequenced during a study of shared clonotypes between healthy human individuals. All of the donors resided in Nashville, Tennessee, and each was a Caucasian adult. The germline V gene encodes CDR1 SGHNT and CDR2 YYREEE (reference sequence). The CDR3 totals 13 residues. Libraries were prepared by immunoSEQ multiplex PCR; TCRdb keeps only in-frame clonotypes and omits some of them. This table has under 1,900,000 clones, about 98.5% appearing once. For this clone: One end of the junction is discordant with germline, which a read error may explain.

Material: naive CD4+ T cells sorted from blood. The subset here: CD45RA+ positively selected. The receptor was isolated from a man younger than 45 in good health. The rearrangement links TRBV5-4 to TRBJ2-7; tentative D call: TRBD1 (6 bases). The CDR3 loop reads CASSSPGPQGKKF. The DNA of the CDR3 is TGTGCCAGCAGCTCCCCCGGCCCCCAGGGGAAAAAATTC. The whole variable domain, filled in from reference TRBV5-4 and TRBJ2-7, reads ETGVTQSPTHLIKTRGQQVTLRCSSQSGHNTVSWYQQALGQGPQFIFQYYREEENGRGNFPPRFSGLQFPNYSSELNVNALELDDSALYLCASSSPGPQGKKFGPGTRLTVT.